This entry features one TCR beta chain sequence. The Seattle patients, enrolled during active infection, were followed longitudinally. The data were produced by immunoSEQ multiplex PCR, yet TCRdb's version contains in-frame clones alone and is incomplete. The sample lists 350,000 to 400,000 clones, 80% to 90% seen once, with less than 9% in the top ten. J was trimmed by 6 bases and V by 0 bases; bases with no gene match: 4. Germline V gene sequence: CDR1 SGDLS, CDR2 YYNGEE. The CDR3 loop spans 15 amino acids. These data belong to a study of blood T cell repertoires in COVID-19. In the study overall: The United States, Italy and Spain provided the acute and convalescent COVID-19 samples.

Sequenced input: peripheral blood. The receptor's source is a woman in her sixties with COVID-19, enrolled during active disease. The chain links TRBV9 to TRBJ1-2; 11 positions agree with TRBD1. This chain's CDR3 is CASSVGSDRGHGYTF. CDR3 DNA sequence: TGTGCCAGCAGCGTAGGGTCGGACAGGGGGCATGGCTACACCTTC.